Following are 10 T cell receptor beta chains from one sample sequenced in a study of blood T cell repertoires in COVID-19. TCRdb's table, derived via immunoSEQ multiplex PCR, lists solely in-frame clones and lacks some. Among around 100,000 clones listed, 82% were seen once. Sequenced material: peripheral blood. These receptors were obtained from a man in his 70s with acute or convalescent COVID-19.

The chain is built from TRBV28 and TRBJ1-2, with D maybe TRBD1 (5 bases). Trimming pared 8 bases from V and 6 bases from J, leaving 16 bases between. Per germline, CDR1 MDHEN and CDR2 SYDVKM. This CDR3 comprises 13 residues. CDR3 in DNA: TGTGCCAGCCTCCAGGGCGCCCTTAATGGCTACACCTTC. Translation: CASLQGALNGYTF.

This clone has more than one count but fewer than ten. The chain employs TRBV24-1 and TRBJ2-7; 9 bases are a match to TRBD1. V was pared by 7 bases and J by 2 bases, with 17 bases of the junction left unmatched. CDR1 KGHDR and CDR2 SFDVKD come from the germline V gene. The CDR3 contains 18 residues. CDR3: CATSFRDRALPVTYEQYF. CDR3 bases: TGTGCCACCAGCTTCCGGGACAGGGCCTTACCGGTCACCTACGAGCAGTACTTC.

V usage is TRBV5-1 and J usage is TRBJ2-3, with TRBD1 identical over 8 bases. After removal of 5 bases from V and 4 bases from J, the junction contained 6 bases not matched to a gene. The CDR3 consists of 14 residues. Germline CDR1 is SGHRS and CDR2 is YFSETQ. The CDR3 coding sequence is TGCGCCAGCAGAAACGGACAGGGTGCAGATACGCAGTATTTT. Translating gives CASRNGQGADTQYF.

This chain connects TRBV5-1 to TRBJ1-4, with 7 bases identical to TRBD1. With 2 bases clipped from V and 0 bases from J, the junction kept 7 bases outside the gene matches. Looked up from germline, CDR1 is SGHRS and CDR2 is YFSETQ. The CDR3 covers 17 residues. For the CDR3, the DNA is TGCGCCAGCAGCTTAGGCAGGGGGGCTGCAACTAATGAAAAACTGTTTTTT. Translating gives CASSLGRGAATNEKLFF.

The chain employs TRBV29-1 and TRBJ2-2; D is uncertain. This CDR3 is 14 amino acids long. Germline assignment: CDR1 SQVTM and CDR2 ANQGSEA. The ends were cut back, 0 bases at V and 2 bases at J, with 7 bases in the middle. CDR3 bases: TGCAGCGTTGAAGAGTCCAGAAACACCGGGGAGCTGTTTTTT. Translating it yields CSVEESRNTGELFF.

This rearrangement joins TRBV5-5 to TRBJ2-7; TRBD2 agrees at 9 bases. Germline assignment: CDR1 SGHKS and CDR2 YYEKEE (reference sequence). J gave up 0 bases and V 4 bases, and 5 bases lay outside the gene matches. The CDR3 runs to 15 residues. CDR3 DNA: TGTGCCAGCAGCCGGAATAGCGGGGGCTCCTACGAGCAGTACTTC. Amino acids: CASSRNSGGSYEQYF.

The chain links TRBV6-5 to TRBJ2-2; D might be TRBD2 (6 bases). The CDR3 runs to 13 residues. Trimming pared 10 bases from V and 2 bases from J, leaving 11 bases between. Germline CDR1 is MNHEY and CDR2 is SVGAGI. CDR3 region: CATGTYNTGELFF. The CDR3, as DNA: TGTGCCACCGGGACTTATAACACCGGGGAGCTGTTTTTT.

This clone was picked up a small number of times. The chain joins TRBV10-1 to TRBJ2-7, with D possibly TRBD2 on 5 matching bases. Germline V CDR1 and CDR2: WNHNN, SYGVQD (reference sequence). V dropped 8 bases and J dropped 1 base, with 15 bases sitting between them. CDR3 length: 14 amino acids. In nucleotides, the CDR3 is TGCGCCAGCTCCCCGCCCGGGGTGTCCTACGAGCAGTACTTC. Its protein product is CASSPPGVSYEQYF.

V is TRBV3-1 (or the pseudogene TRBV3-2) and J is TRBJ2-3; D is ambiguous. Germline lookup yields CDR1 LGHDT and CDR2 YNNKEL (reference sequence). The CDR3 has 11 residues. The germline V and J ends were trimmed by 4 bases and 6 bases, with 5 bases remaining between them. The CDR3 sequence is CASSLRDTQYF. The CDR3 DNA is TGTGCCAGCAGCCTGAGGGATACGCAGTATTTT.

V is TRBV5-1 and J is TRBJ1-2; D gene ambiguous. CDR1 SGHRS and CDR2 YFSETQ come from the germline V gene. V shed 5 bases and J shed 6 bases, with 11 bases lying between them. The CDR3 sequence is 12 residues long. DNA for the CDR3: TGCGCCAGCAGTGAGCAGGCAAATGGCTACACCTTC. Its protein product is CASSEQANGYTF.